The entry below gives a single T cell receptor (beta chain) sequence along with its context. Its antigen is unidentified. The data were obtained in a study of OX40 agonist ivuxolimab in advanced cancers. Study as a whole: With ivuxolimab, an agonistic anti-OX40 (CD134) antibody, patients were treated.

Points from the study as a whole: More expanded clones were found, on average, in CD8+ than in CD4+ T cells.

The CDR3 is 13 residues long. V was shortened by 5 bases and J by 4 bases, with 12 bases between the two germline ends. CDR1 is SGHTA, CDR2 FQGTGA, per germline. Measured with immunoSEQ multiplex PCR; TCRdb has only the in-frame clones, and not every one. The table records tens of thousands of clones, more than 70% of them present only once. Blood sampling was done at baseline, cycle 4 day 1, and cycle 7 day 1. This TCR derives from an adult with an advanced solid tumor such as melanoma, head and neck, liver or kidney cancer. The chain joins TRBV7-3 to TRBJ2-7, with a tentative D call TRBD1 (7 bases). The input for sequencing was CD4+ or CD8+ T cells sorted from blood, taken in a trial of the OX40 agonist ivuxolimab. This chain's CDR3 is CASSQSGGYEQYF. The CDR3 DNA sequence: TGTGCCAGCAGCCAATCAGGGGGGTACGAGCAGTACTTC. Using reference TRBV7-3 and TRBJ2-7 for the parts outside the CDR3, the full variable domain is GAGVSQTPSNKVTEKGKYVELRCDPISGHTALYWYRQSLGQGPEFLIYFQGTGAADDSGLPNDRFFAVRPEGSVSTLKIQRTERGDSAVYLCASSQSGGYEQYFGPGTRLTVT.